This T cell receptor beta chain emerged from a study of blood T cell repertoires in COVID-19. In the study overall: T cells, B-cell-depleted T cells, or PBMCs provided the cDNA or gDNA that served as material.

Sequencing was performed with immunoSEQ multiplex PCR; in TCRdb, only in-frame clones are kept and a portion is missing. This table holds 150,000 to 200,000 clones, more than 85% found once. Germline V gene data show CDR1 as SGHTA and CDR2 as FQGNSA. With V trimmed by 0 bases and J by 1 base, 7 bases remained unmatched. The CDR3 runs to 18 residues. The TCR was taken from a man between 18 and 35 years old with acute or convalescent COVID-19. V and J are TRBV7-2 and TRBJ1-3; TRBD1 aligns across 9 bases. The sequencing sample was made of peripheral blood. CDR3 in amino acids: CASSLAGTGSGSGNTIYF. CDR3 DNA: TGTGCCAGCAGCTTAGCTGGGACAGGGTCAGGATCTGGAAACACCATATATTTT. Using reference TRBV7-2 and TRBJ1-3 for the parts outside the CDR3, the full variable domain is GAGVSQSPSNKVTEKGKDVELRCDPISGHTALYWYRQSLGQGLEFLIYFQGNSAPDKSGLPSDRFSAERTGGSVSTLTIQRTQQEDSAVYLCASSLAGTGSGSGNTIYFGEGSWLTVV.